This T cell receptor (beta chain) was found in a study of OX40 agonist ivuxolimab in advanced cancers. CDR3 size: 13 residues. The V gene lost 5 bases and the J gene lost 1 base, with 9 bases spanning the gap. Germline V gene lookup returns CDR1 SGHRS and CDR2 YFSETQ. This table comes from immunoSEQ multiplex PCR, and its TCRdb copy is limited to in-frame clones, with some not included. Of about 150,000 clones listed, 93% are singletons. The sequence was collected from an adult with an advanced solid tumor such as melanoma, head and neck, liver or kidney cancer. This specimen consisted of CD4+ or CD8+ T cells sorted from blood, obtained in a trial of the OX40 agonist ivuxolimab. This sequence joins TRBV5-1 and TRBJ1-1; D is ambiguous. CDR3 loop: CASREPGNTEAFF. DNA of the CDR3: TGCGCCAGCAGAGAGCCAGGGAACACTGAAGCTTTCTTT.